This is a list of T cell receptor beta chains from one sample in a study of cytomegalovirus exposure and HLA in healthy donors. Sequenced by immunoSEQ multiplex PCR; TCRdb stores in-frame clones only, minus some. There are about 200,000 clones in the sample; less than 90% occur only once, and around 0.3% lies in the top ten. Input material: PBMCs. The receptors were gathered from a woman in her 30s in good health and CMV-seronegative. Both conserved end residues are trimmed from each CDR3. Each record gives: V gene, CDR3 protein.

>TRBV29-1
SVTGSGADTQY
>TRBV14
ASSQDGNTEAF
>TRBV5-1
ASSWNGRSGYNEQF
>TRBV20-1
SAGRLGEQF
>TRBV28
ASLAGDTDTQY
>TRBV5-6
ASNPRAVTDTQY
>TRBV13
ASTPLAGAHNEQF
>TRBV18
ASSPIGNTEAF
>TRBV10-2
ASSEVRQETQY
>TRBV10-1
ASSESNGYEQY
>TRBV18
ASSRRQGALGNTIY
>TRBV2
ASSERGFEQY
>TRBV19
ASRRATGDDTQY
>TRBV28
ASSPGQGDIQY
>TRBV7-9
ASSLEAGGDWNEQF
>TRBV6-5
ASSPTGVAYEQY
>TRBV7-6
ASSLDRASTEAF
>TRBV2
ASSEVWTSRDTQY
>TRBV13
ASSSGLAVYEQY
>TRBV28
ASSLLMGATEAF
>TRBV28
ASSPGGGQPQH
>TRBV19
ASSMGRASSYEQY
>TRBV11-3
ASSLECRACPYEQY
>TRBV4-1
ASSLGSGGVVYEQY
>TRBV7-6
ASSLEVQGRETQY
>TRBV7-6
AGSLRSPLH
>TRBV2
ASRGTDRGQETQY
>TRBV5-1
ASSLYGGTGSGNTIY
>TRBV11-2
ASSLDRVGTEAF
>TRBV19
ASRSRGAAEQY
>TRBV7-9
ASSLTGGTGELF
>TRBV7-2
ASSRIGTSGDTQY
>TRBV5-8
ASSLSRGGDQPQH
>TRBV2
ASSWGQGRNEQF
>TRBV18
ASSPRTGWRTEAF
>TRBV4-1
ASSQGSSLGYT
>TRBV2
ASSDRSSLVNEQF
>TRBV11-2
ASSLFSYEQF
>TRBV7-9
ASSLQGNTEAF
>TRBV9
ASTASGGPNTGELF
>TRBV2
ASSEDNVGVRQPQH
>TRBV18
ASSLGAEEKLF
>TRBV19
ASSFRYNEQF
>TRBV30
AWSGTGGGEQY
>TRBV28
ASSPKRAGGPNSPLH
>TRBV18
ASSPGQGFEQF
>TRBV6-5
ASSYFGQGETQY
>TRBV7-8
ASSSRRTGEGQPQH
>TRBV19
ASSNHGTGKETQY
>TRBV19
ASSIKTAGANVLT
>TRBV30
AWSPTGVDEQF
>TRBV5-6
ASSLVRGGGYT
>TRBV4-2
ASSQEPFGAGDSDSYEQY